The 9 T cell receptor beta chains listed next were all sequenced from one sample in a study of shared clonotypes between healthy human individuals. CD8 cells classed as naive were CD45RO-negative and positively selected for CCR7, excluding terminally differentiated effector memory CD45RA+ cells. Assay: immunoSEQ multiplex PCR; the TCRdb copy retains only in-frame clones and omits some. Here the sample spans about 2,200,000 clones, just over 90% being singletons. The sequencing input was naive CD8+ T cells from PBMCs. The receptors come from a man aged 18 to 29 in good health. Some clones in this sample may be carry-over from other donors' samples.

The rearrangement joins TRBV10-2 to TRBJ1-2; D uncertain. Germline V lookup: CDR1 WSHSY, CDR2 SAAADI. This CDR3 contains 17 residues. V lost 6 bases and J 1 base, leaving 21 bases between the germline ends. This chain's CDR3 is CASRGWTGNSINYGYTF. The CDR3 DNA reads TGCGCCAGCAGGGGATGGACTGGAAACAGCATTAACTATGGCTACACCTTC.

The chain couples TRBV6-5 to TRBJ2-2; D not certain. There are 15 residues in the CDR3. CDR1 is MNHEY and CDR2 is SVGAGI in the germline V gene. Trimming shortened V by 0 bases and J by 5 bases, and 10 bases separated the two germline ends. The CDR3 loop is CASSYSNEGTGELFF. Written as DNA, the CDR3 is TGTGCCAGCAGTTACTCAAACGAAGGAACCGGGGAGCTGTTTTTT.

V gene TRBV28 combines with J gene TRBJ1-2, with TRBD1 matching over 10 bases. CDR1 and CDR2 (germline): MDHEN, SYDVKM. V gave up 3 bases and J gave up 6 bases; unmatched junction bases: 10. The CDR3 is 16 residues long. In nucleotides, the CDR3 is TGTGCCAGCAGTTTCTCCTTGGACAGGGGGGAAGATGGCTACACCTTC. Its translation is CASSFSLDRGEDGYTF.

The rearrangement joins TRBV18 to TRBJ2-1; D is uncertain. This CDR3 is built from 12 residues. CDR1 is KGHSH, CDR2 LQKENI, per germline. Trimming stripped 1 base from V and 10 bases from J, with 8 bases between. The CDR3 nucleotides are TGTGCCAGCTCACCACGGGTCAGCGAGCAGTTCTTC. It codes for CASSPRVSEQFF.

The V call is TRBV6-5, the J call TRBJ2-7; TRBD1 matches 7 bases. In germline, CDR1 is MNHEY, CDR2 SVGAGI. V lost 7 bases to trimming and J lost 2 bases; unmatched junction nucleotides: 8. The length of the CDR3 is 14 residues. The CDR3 spells CASKGTVPPYEQYF. CDR3 sequence (DNA): TGTGCCAGCAAAGGGACAGTTCCTCCCTACGAGCAGTACTTC.

The chain combines TRBV27 with TRBJ2-7, with 9 nucleotides matching TRBD2. The V gene end was trimmed by 5 bases and the J gene end by 7 bases; junction bases not matched to a gene: 9. This CDR3 is 14 amino acids long. In germline, CDR1 is MNHEY, CDR2 SMNVEV (reference sequence). The CDR3 DNA follows: TGTGCCAGCAGTCGGACTAGCGTCGAGCGAGAGCAGTACTTC. Translating gives CASSRTSVEREQYF.

The genes are TRBV27 and TRBJ2-7, with D perhaps being TRBD1 or TRBD2 (5 bases each). Germline CDR1 and CDR2: MNHEY and SMNVEV (reference sequence). This CDR3 comprises 13 residues. V was trimmed by 6 bases and J by 2 bases, leaving 11 bases between them. For the CDR3, the DNA is TGTGCCAGCAGGTGGGGACCAACCTACGAGCAGTACTTC. Its translation is CASRWGPTYEQYF.

The chain employs TRBV5-4 and TRBJ2-7; tentatively, D is TRBD1 or TRBD2 (5 bases each). Trimming shortened V by 4 bases and J by 3 bases, and 14 bases separated the two germline ends. The germline V gene has CDR1 SGHNT and CDR2 YYREEE (reference sequence). This CDR3 contains 14 residues. CDR3 region: CASSPLRDDYEQYF. Here the CDR3 DNA reads TGTGCCAGCAGCCCACTCAGGGACGACTACGAGCAGTACTTC.

The V gene is TRBV9, the J gene TRBJ2-7; tentative D call: TRBD2 (5 bases). Germline lookup yields CDR1 SGDLS and CDR2 YYNGEE. There are 16 residues in the CDR3. V was pared by 2 bases and J by 6 bases, with 21 bases between. CDR3 DNA sequence: TGTGCCAGCAGCGTTTCTAGGTTCCAACTAGTCGGCGAGCAGTACTTC. Encoded protein: CASSVSRFQLVGEQYF.